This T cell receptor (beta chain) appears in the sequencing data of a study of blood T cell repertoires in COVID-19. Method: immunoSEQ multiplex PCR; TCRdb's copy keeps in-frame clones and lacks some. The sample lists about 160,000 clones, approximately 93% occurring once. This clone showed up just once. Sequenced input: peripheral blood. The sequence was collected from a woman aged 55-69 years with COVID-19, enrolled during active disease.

The CDR3 DNA follows: TGCGCCAGCAGCCAACAAAGCGGGGGGGGTAGCACAGATACGCAGTATTTT. Translation: CASSQQSGGGSTDTQYF. The rearrangement uses TRBV4-3 and TRBJ2-3; 10 bases agree with TRBD2. Per germline, CDR1 LGHNA and CDR2 YSLEER. This CDR3 has 17 residues. The trim removed 2 bases at V and 0 bases at J, leaving 5 bases unmatched.